The next 24 T cell receptor beta chains were all read from a single sample in a study of response to subunit inactivated influenza vaccine. TCRdb recomputed calls from the RT-PCR reads with MiXCR, one row per CDR3 protein. In the table there are approximately 490,000 distinct CDR3 sequences, under 8.5% of which are singletons. The material sequenced was PBMCs from blood, taken less than 30 months after vaccination. The receptors were sampled from a man between 50 and 75 years old who received an inactivated influenza vaccine.

This clonotype was found many times. The chain has TRBV10-3 and TRBJ1-5; 8 nucleotides line up with TRBD1. The CDR3 is 16 amino acids. The germline V gene encodes CDR1 ENHRY and CDR2 SYGVKD. Trimming cost V 10 bases and J 5 bases; bases outside gene matches: 16. The CDR3 DNA follows: TGTGCCACTACGAACACGGACAGGGTCTCAGATCAGCCCCAGCATTTT. Encoded protein: CATTNTDRVSDQPQHF.

This clonotype was counted many times. This sequence joins TRBV2 and TRBJ2-7, with D possibly TRBD1 on 6 matching bases. The CDR3 has 14 residues. V lost 3 bases and J lost 2, with 11 bases in between. The germline CDR1 and CDR2 sequences are SNHLY and FYNNEI. The CDR3 DNA reads as TGTGCCAGCAGTGACCGACAGGTCACCTACGAGCAGTACTTC. This encodes CASSDRQVTYEQYF.

There are a few counts of this clonotype. The chain combines TRBV12-3 or TRBV12-4 with TRBJ1-2; TRBD1 aligns across 8 bases. This CDR3 contains 15 residues. The V segment lost 5 bases and the J segment 3 bases; nucleotides outside the gene matches: 8. CDR3 nucleotide sequence: TGTGCCAGCAGTGTGCTGAGACAGGGGTACTATGGCTACACCTTC. Its protein product is CASSVLRQGYYGYTF.

This clonotype was recorded at least ten times. CDR3 sequence reads: CASSQDRAGLNTGELFF. CDR3 DNA: TGCGCCAGCAGCCAAGATAGGGCGGGGTTGAACACCGGGGAGCTGTTTTTT. The chain carries TRBV4-3 and TRBJ2-2; a weak D match, TRBD2 (6 bases). Germline CDR1 is LGHNA and CDR2 is YSLEER. The CDR3 has 17 residues. V dropped 0 bases and J dropped 1 base, with 12 bases sitting between them.

Points on this clonotype: A single base separates this from a much larger clone, so it may be a read error. The chain recombines TRBV5-4 with TRBJ2-5, with 10 bases lining up with TRBD2. This CDR3 has 15 residues. Germline loops: CDR1 SGHNT, CDR2 YYREEE (reference sequence). The V segment lost 7 bases and the J segment 5 bases; nucleotides outside the gene matches: 11. The CDR3 loop reads CASDNLAGVGETQYF. The CDR3, as DNA: TGTGCCAGCGACAATCTAGCGGGGGTTGGTGAGACCCAGTACTTC. Complete variable domain (other parts from reference TRBV5-4 and TRBJ2-5): ETGVTQSPTHLIKTRGQQVTLRCSSQSGHNTVSWYQQALGQGPQFIFQYYREEENGRGNFPPRFSGLQFPNYSSELNVNALELDDSALYLCASDNLAGVGETQYFGPGTRLLVL.

The chain recombines TRBV7-2 with TRBJ1-1; no firm D call. CDR1 is SGHTA, CDR2 FQGNSA, per germline. Trimming left V 1 base short and J 5 bases short, with 11 bases between. The CDR3 runs 14 residues. This CDR3 reads CASSLGSLRTEAFF. DNA of the CDR3: TGTGCCAGCAGCTTAGGAAGCCTCAGAACTGAAGCTTTCTTT.

Ten or more counts support this clonotype. The chain joins TRBV5-8 to TRBJ2-5; D ambiguous. CDR3 length: 13 residues. Germline CDR1 reads SGHTS; CDR2 reads YDEGEE. With 0 bases removed from V and 2 bases from J, the gap between germline ends came to 5 bases. The CDR3 nucleotides are TGTGCCAGCAGCTTGGACAGACAAGAGACCCAGTACTTC. Encoded protein: CASSLDRQETQYF.

This clonotype has a handful of counts. The chain has TRBV6-1 and TRBJ2-2, with D uncertain. The length of the CDR3 is 13 residues. Deletions cut 7 bases from V and 0 bases from J, with 6 bases between. Looked up from germline, CDR1 is MNHNS and CDR2 is SASEGT. CDR3 in amino acids: CASKSANTGELFF. In DNA form, the CDR3 reads TGTGCCAGCAAATCAGCGAACACCGGGGAGCTGTTTTTT.

J is TRBJ2-1 and V is TRBV5-4; D not certain. The germline V gene encodes CDR1 SGHNT and CDR2 YYREEE (reference sequence). V lost 2 bases and J 5 bases, leaving 8 bases between the germline ends. The CDR3 is made up of 13 amino acids. CDR3: CASSFDINNEQFF. The CDR3 DNA reads as TGTGCCAGCAGCTTTGATATTAACAATGAGCAGTTCTTC. The full variable domain, completed using reference TRBV5-4 and TRBJ2-1, is ETGVTQSPTHLIKTRGQQVTLRCSSQSGHNTVSWYQQALGQGPQFIFQYYREEENGRGNFPPRFSGLQFPNYSSELNVNALELDDSALYLCASSFDINNEQFFGPGTRLTVL.

This clonotype has just a few counts. This rearrangement joins TRBV5-6 to TRBJ1-2; a possible D gene is TRBD1 (6 bases). Trimming cost V 0 bases and J 4 bases, with 13 bases left between them. The CDR3 has 15 amino acids. Germline CDR1 reads SGHDT; CDR2 reads YYEEEE. DNA for the CDR3: TGTGCCAGCAGCTTGGTAGGACAGAACCTCTATGGCTACACCTTC. It translates to CASSLVGQNLYGYTF.

This clonotype appeared a few times. This rearrangement joins TRBV15 to TRBJ1-5, with unresolved D. This CDR3 comprises 15 residues. Trimming stripped 2 bases from V and 7 bases from J, with 15 bases between. The V gene's germline CDR1 is LNHNV and CDR2 YYDKDF (reference sequence). The DNA for the CDR3 is TGTGCCACCAGCAGATCGGACGGATTTGAACAGCCCCAGCATTTT. This translates into CATSRSDGFEQPQHF. Using reference TRBV15 and TRBJ1-5 for the parts outside the CDR3, the full variable domain is DAMVIQNPRYQVTQFGKPVTLSCSQTLNHNVMYWYQQKSSQAPKLLFHYYDKDFNNEADTPDNFQSRRPNTSFCFLDIRSPGLGDTAMYLCATSRSDGFEQPQHFGDGTRLSIL.

V and J are TRBV7-3 and TRBJ2-5, with D hard to call. Deletions cut 0 bases from V and 3 bases from J, with 5 bases between. CDR3 length: 13 residues. Germline CDR1 and CDR2: SGHTA and FQGTGA. CDR3 bases: TGTGCCAGCAGCTTAACCAAGGAAGAGACCCAGTACTTC. Translation gives CASSLTKEETQYF.

This clonotype was counted a few times. CDR3 in amino acids: CASSPDRGKSGGYTF. The CDR3 region has the DNA TGCGCCAGCAGCCCTGACAGGGGGAAGTCTGGTGGCTACACCTTC. The chain recombines TRBV4-1 with TRBJ1-2, with TRBD1 matching over 9 bases. Germline V lookup: CDR1 MGHRA, CDR2 YSYEKL. There are 15 residues in the CDR3. Trimming took 4 bases from V and 7 from J; bases not matched to a gene: 10.

This clonotype was counted at least ten times. V usage is TRBV20-1 and J usage is TRBJ2-4, with D unclear. This CDR3 has 14 amino acids. Germline V gene sequence: CDR1 DFQATT, CDR2 SNEGSKA (reference sequence). V was clipped by 0 bases and J by 0 bases, with 6 bases between them. Here the CDR3 reads CSAREGIAKNIQYF. The CDR3 DNA reads as TGCAGTGCTAGAGAGGGAATAGCCAAAAACATTCAGTACTTC.

CDR3 sequence (DNA): TGCGCCAGCAGCTTGCAGTCGGGACAGGGGGCTTACGAGCAGTACTTC. The encoded protein is CASSLQSGQGAYEQYF. The chain has TRBV5-1 and TRBJ2-7; TRBD1 matches 12 bases. This CDR3 spans 16 amino acids. CDR1 and CDR2 from the germline V gene are SGHRS and YFSETQ. Trimming at V came to 1 base and at J to 4 bases, leaving 6 bases not matched to a gene.

V usage is TRBV12-3 or TRBV12-4 and J usage is TRBJ1-1; D is unclear. CDR3 length: 12 amino acids. Between the trimmed V and J ends, which lost 5 bases and 5 bases, there was a span of 9 bases. The CDR3 sequence is CASSLRVTEAFF. CDR3 nucleotides: TGTGCCAGCAGTCTTCGCGTGACTGAAGCTTTCTTT.

V gene TRBV25-1 combines with J gene TRBJ1-4; a weak D match, TRBD1 (6 bases). The CDR3 is made up of 14 amino acids. Germline lookup yields CDR1 MGHDK and CDR2 SYGVNS. V shed 4 bases and J shed 6 bases, with 12 bases lying between them. Here the CDR3 reads CASSATGYDEKLFF. Written as DNA, the CDR3 is TGTGCCAGCAGTGCTACAGGGTATGATGAAAAACTGTTTTTT.

There are many counts of this clonotype. The rearrangement joins TRBV20-1 to TRBJ2-7; the D gene is possibly TRBD1 (6 bases). This CDR3 is 14 amino acids long. Deletions cut 0 bases from V and 7 bases from J, with 16 bases between. Germline CDR1 is DFQATT and CDR2 is SNEGSKA (reference sequence). CDR3 DNA sequence: TGCAGTGCTAGAGAGTTACAGGGTGGGAAAGAGCAGTACTTC. Protein sequence: CSARELQGGKEQYF.

V usage is TRBV2 and J usage is TRBJ2-7; D not certain. Germline CDR1 and CDR2: SNHLY and FYNNEI. There are 13 residues in the CDR3. V was cut by 2 bases and J by 4 bases, with 9 bases left in between. CDR3 loop: CASSELGMYEQYF. CDR3 bases: TGTGCCAGCAGTGAACTGGGAATGTACGAGCAGTACTTC.

CDR3 sequence: CASSFEGGELFF. CDR3 in DNA: TGTGCCAGCAGCTTCGAGGGCGGGGAGCTGTTTTTT. The V call is TRBV3-1, the J call TRBJ2-2; maybe TRBD2 (5 bases). CDR3 length equals 12 residues. The V gene lost 5 bases and the J gene lost 7 bases, with 8 bases spanning the gap. Per germline, CDR1 LGHDT and CDR2 YNNKEL (reference sequence).

There are a few counts of this clonotype. The chain uses TRBV6-2 or TRBV6-3 and TRBJ2-1; 9 bases are shared with TRBD2. The length of the CDR3 is 16 residues. The trim removed 5 bases at V and 4 bases at J, leaving 9 bases unmatched. Germline V gives CDR1 MNHEY, CDR2 SVGEGT. The CDR3 nucleotides are TGTGCCAGCAGTCAAACTGCGGGGGGGGCGTACAATGAGCAGTTCTTC. It encodes CASSQTAGGAYNEQFF.

This clonotype is medium-sized (0.01 to 0.1%). This chain uses TRBV7-8 with TRBJ2-1; D could derive from TRBD1 or TRBD2 (6 bases each). CDR3 length: 14 amino acids. Germline loops: CDR1 SGHVS, CDR2 FQNEAQ. The V and J ends lost 5 bases and 7 bases respectively, with 15 bases between them. CDR3 bases: TGTGCCAGCAGCAAAAGGGGGGTTGAGAATGAGCAGTTCTTC. The encoded protein is CASSKRGVENEQFF.

This clonotype appeared many times. The chain combines TRBV20-1 with TRBJ1-2; 9 nucleotides line up with TRBD1. From germline, CDR1 is DFQATT and CDR2 SNEGSKA (reference sequence). With V trimmed by 6 bases and J by 9 bases, 5 bases remained unmatched. The CDR3 spans 11 residues. CDR3 residues: CSAGDRVRYTF. The CDR3 coding sequence is TGCAGTGCAGGGGACAGGGTGCGCTACACCTTC.

The V call is TRBV21-1, the J call TRBJ2-7; TRBD2 is the table's D call, not checked against the DNA. TRBV21-1 is assigned pseudogene status. The CDR3 loop spans 16 amino acids. The CDR3 here is CASSRSTGTYSYEQYF. CDR3 nucleotides: TGTGCCAGCAGCAGATCAACCGGGACTTACTCCTACGAGCAGTACTTC.